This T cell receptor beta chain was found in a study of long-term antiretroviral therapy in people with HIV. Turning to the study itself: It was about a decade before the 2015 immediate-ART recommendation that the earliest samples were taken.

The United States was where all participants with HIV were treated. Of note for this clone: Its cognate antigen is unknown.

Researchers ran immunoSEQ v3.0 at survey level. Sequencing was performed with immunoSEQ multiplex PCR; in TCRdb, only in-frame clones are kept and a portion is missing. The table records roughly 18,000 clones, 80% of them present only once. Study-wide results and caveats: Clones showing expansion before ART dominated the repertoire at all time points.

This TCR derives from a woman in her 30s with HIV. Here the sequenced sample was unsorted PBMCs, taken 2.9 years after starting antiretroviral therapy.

CDR3 DNA: TGTGCCAGCAGCCCGATTGAGGGTTTGAACACTGAAGCTTTCTTT. Amino acid sequence: CASSPIEGLNTEAFF. The chain joins TRBV7-9 to TRBJ1-1; no reliable D call. Germline CDR1 reads SEHNR; CDR2 reads FQNEAQ (reference sequence). Trimming took 5 bases from V and 0 from J, leaving 13 bases between them. The CDR3 is 15 amino acids.